The 6 T cell receptor beta chains below were found in one sample sequenced in a study of shared clonotypes between healthy human individuals. Assay: immunoSEQ multiplex PCR; the TCRdb copy retains only in-frame clones and omits some. The sample has about 2 million clones, approximately 95% seen once. Sequenced input: naive CD4+ T cells sorted from blood. Subset meaning: CD45RA+ positively selected. Source of these receptors: a man in his late teens or twenties in good health.

J is TRBJ2-7 and V is TRBV5-1, with D possibly TRBD2 on 5 matching bases. The V gene lost 3 bases and the J gene lost 6 bases, with 13 bases spanning the gap. This CDR3 has 13 residues. From germline, CDR1 is SGHRS and CDR2 YFSETQ. CDR3 sequence: CASSSTGNGEQYF. CDR3 sequence (DNA): TGCGCCAGCAGCTCGACGGGAAACGGCGAGCAGTACTTC.

This sequence joins TRBV12-5 and TRBJ2-3; D is unclear. Germline CDR1 is LGHNT and CDR2 is FRNRAP. The CDR3 has 13 amino acids. Trimming pared 4 bases from V and 6 bases from J, leaving 11 bases between. DNA for the CDR3: TGTGCTAGTGGTTCCTCAGTGTTGGATACGCAGTATTTT. This codes for CASGSSVLDTQYF.

V usage is TRBV19 and J usage is TRBJ1-2; D is unclear. This CDR3 comprises 15 residues. Germline V gives CDR1 LNHDA, CDR2 SQIVND (reference sequence). With 4 bases removed from V and 5 bases from J, the gap between germline ends came to 17 bases. CDR3 coding DNA: TGTGCCAGTAGTACAGACCGTGGCTCGCCATATGGCTACACCTTC. This gives the protein CASSTDRGSPYGYTF.

The CDR3 is CASSTLTDNEQFF. DNA for the CDR3: TGTGCCAGCAGCACTCTGACAGACAATGAGCAGTTCTTC. This chain uses TRBV7-3 with TRBJ2-1, with D maybe TRBD1 (5 bases). The CDR3 is 13 residues long. V shed 5 bases and J shed 5 bases, with 10 bases lying between them. Germline V lookup: CDR1 SGHTA, CDR2 FQGTGA.

The V and J genes are TRBV6-6 and TRBJ2-2, with D possibly matching TRBD1 (6 bases). Germline lookup yields CDR1 MNHNY and CDR2 SVGAGI (reference sequence). Trimming removed 0 bases from V and 2 bases from J, with 10 bases in between. CDR3 length equals 16 residues. The CDR3, as DNA: TGTGCCAGCAGTTACTCAGACAGGCCTAACACCGGGGAGCTGTTTTTT. Protein: CASSYSDRPNTGELFF.

The chain has TRBV10-3 and TRBJ2-3, with no clear D. The CDR3 is made up of 14 amino acids. The V end lost 6 bases, the J end lost 1 base, and 11 bases lay between the germline ends. Per germline, CDR1 ENHRY and CDR2 SYGVKD. CDR3 loop: CAIRSDLRTDTQYF. DNA for the CDR3: TGTGCCATCAGGTCAGATCTACGCACAGATACGCAGTATTTT.